The 21 T cell receptor beta chains in this list originate from one sample, sequenced in a study of early T cells in non-severe SARS-CoV-2 infection. TCRdb passed the 5' RACE reads through MiXCR, listing each CDR3 protein once. The repertoire holds around 98,000 distinct CDR3 sequences, with approximately 11% as singletons. The sample consisted of whole blood. These TCRs come from an adult who was a healthcare worker with PCR-confirmed SARS-CoV-2 infection or an uninfected control (not recorded which).

This clonotype was counted ten times or more. This chain connects TRBV5-1 to TRBJ2-1, with D perhaps TRBD2 (5 bases). V was cut by 0 bases and J by 0 bases, with 7 bases left in between. This CDR3 has 15 amino acids. Germline assignment: CDR1 SGHRS and CDR2 YFSETQ. In DNA, the CDR3 is TGCGCCAGCAGCTTGGAACTAGTCTCCTACAATGAGCAGTTCTTC. It is translated as CASSLELVSYNEQFF.

This clonotype was recorded at least ten times. This chain uses TRBV29-1 with TRBJ2-5, with D unresolved. Deletions cut 8 bases from V and 3 bases from J, with 10 bases between. This CDR3 has 11 residues. Germline CDR1 and CDR2: SQVTM and ANQGSEA. The CDR3 nucleotides read TGCAGCTCTGGACGGAAAGAGACCCAGTACTTC. Translation gives CSSGRKETQYF. The full variable domain, in which reference TRBV29-1 and TRBJ2-5 provide the parts outside the CDR3, is SAVISQKPSRDICQRGTSLTIQCQVDSQVTMMFWYRQQPGQSLTLIATANQGSEATYESGFVIDKFPISRPNLTFSTLTVSNMSPEDSSIYLCSSGRKETQYFGPGTRLLVL.

Many counts were recorded for this clonotype. The rearrangement joins TRBV2 to TRBJ2-2; 10 bases are shared with TRBD2. Losses at the gene ends were 3 bases for V and 5 bases for J; bases not matched to a gene: 3. Germline CDR1 is SNHLY and CDR2 is FYNNEI. The CDR3 sequence is 15 residues long. The CDR3 spells CASSDSLAGTGELFF. DNA for the CDR3: TGTGCCAGCAGTGACTCACTAGCGGGGACCGGGGAGCTGTTTTTT.

The rearrangement links TRBV29-1 to TRBJ2-1, with 11 positions matching TRBD2. The CDR3 is made up of 13 amino acids. Germline-derived CDR1 and CDR2 are SQVTM and ANQGSEA. After removal of 6 bases from V and 4 bases from J, the junction contained 2 bases not matched to a gene. As DNA, the CDR3 is TGCAGCGTCCGGACTAGCGGGTACAATGAGCAGTTCTTC. Its translation: CSVRTSGYNEQFF.

The chain links TRBV6-5 to TRBJ1-4; D call uncertain. Looked up from germline, CDR1 is MNHEY and CDR2 is SVGAGI. The CDR3 loop spans 17 amino acids. Trimming shortened V by 4 bases and J by 0 bases, and 15 bases separated the two germline ends. This CDR3 reads CASSSVHQEATNEKLFF. The CDR3 region has the DNA TGTGCCAGCAGTTCCGTACATCAGGAAGCAACTAATGAAAAACTGTTTTTT.

This clonotype was recorded at least ten times. The gene calls are TRBV4-1 and TRBJ1-4; 7 bases match TRBD1. The CDR3 runs 16 residues. V lost 3 bases, J lost 5 bases, and 9 bases stayed unmatched. Germline V gene lookup returns CDR1 MGHRA and CDR2 YSYEKL. CDR3 sequence: CASSQPGQKKNEKLFF. The CDR3 nucleotides are TGCGCCAGCAGCCAGCCGGGACAGAAAAAAAATGAAAAACTGTTTTTT.

This chain links TRBV27 with TRBJ1-6; D gene uncertain. CDR1 and CDR2 from the germline V gene are MNHEY and SMNVEV (reference sequence). V shed 6 bases and J shed 9 bases, with 12 bases lying between them. This CDR3 has 13 residues. The CDR3 region has the DNA TGTGCCAGCAGCCCTACGGGGAGTTCACCCCTCCACTTT. It encodes CASSPTGSSPLHF.

This clonotype was counted at least ten times. The chain carries TRBV5-5 and TRBJ1-1; a weak D match, TRBD1 (6 bases). V lost 7 bases to trimming and J lost 3 bases, with 16 bases between them. This CDR3 is 14 amino acids long. Germline V gene sequence: CDR1 SGHKS, CDR2 YYEKEE (reference sequence). CDR3 loop: CASGRTGRDTEAFF. CDR3 coding DNA: TGTGCCAGCGGGAGAACAGGGAGGGACACTGAAGCTTTCTTT.

This clonotype has a count of ten or more. The junction departs from the called germline gene at one end, perhaps through a read error. J is TRBJ1-4 and V is TRBV20-1; D gene ambiguous. The CDR3 length is 16 residues. Germline lookup yields CDR1 DFQATT and CDR2 SNEGSKA (reference sequence). Written as DNA, the CDR3 is TGCAGTGCCAGAGGCTCGGACGGGCAGACAAATGAAAAACTGTTTTTT. It codes for CSARGSDGQTNEKLFF.

This clonotype was recorded a few times. V usage is TRBV6-6 and J usage is TRBJ1-1; 8 bases map to TRBD1. Per germline, CDR1 MNHNY and CDR2 SVGAGI (reference sequence). Germline trimming cut 4 bases from V and 6 bases from J; bases unmatched to any gene: 4. CDR3 size: 13 residues. The CDR3 nucleotides read TGTGCCAGCAGTTTGACAGGGGCCTCTGAAGCTTTCTTT. Amino acids: CASSLTGASEAFF.

Only a few counts were recorded for this clonotype. This chain connects TRBV11-2 to TRBJ2-3; no reliable D call. Germline CDR1 SGHAT, CDR2 FQNNGV. CDR3 size: 16 residues. V was pared by 1 base and J by 1 base, with 12 bases between. As DNA, the CDR3 is TGTGCCAGCAGCTTAGGGGCTCCGGTTGGCACAGATACGCAGTATTTT. Translated, it gives CASSLGAPVGTDTQYF.

Many counts were recorded for this clonotype. The chain couples TRBV5-4 to TRBJ2-7, with 10 bases matching TRBD2. V was pared by 4 bases and J by 6 bases, with 10 bases of the junction left unmatched. Per germline, CDR1 SGHNT and CDR2 YYREEE (reference sequence). CDR3 length: 15 residues. CDR3 amino acids: CASSKPEAGGAEQYF. The CDR3 region has the DNA TGTGCCAGCAGCAAGCCCGAAGCGGGAGGGGCCGAGCAGTACTTC.

This clonotype showed up many times. J is TRBJ2-5 and V is TRBV2; D remains unclear. The CDR3 loop spans 11 amino acids. Germline values: CDR1 SNHLY, CDR2 FYNNEI. V was clipped by 9 bases and J by 7 bases, with 12 bases between them. CDR3 region: CASLSPTTQYF. DNA for the CDR3: TGTGCCAGTTTGAGCCCCACGACCCAGTACTTC.

The genes are TRBV29-1 and TRBJ2-7; D may correspond to TRBD1 or TRBD2 (5 bases each). The V end lost 4 bases, the J end lost 0 bases, and 13 bases lay between the germline ends. The CDR3 runs 14 residues. Germline CDR1 is SQVTM and CDR2 is ANQGSEA. Here the CDR3 reads CSVAQGAPSYEQYF. DNA for the CDR3: TGCAGCGTTGCCCAGGGAGCCCCCTCCTACGAGCAGTACTTC.

This clonotype has a count of ten or more. The chain uses TRBV7-9 and TRBJ2-7, with TRBD1 as a possible D gene (5 bases). This CDR3 has 12 residues. Between the trimmed V and J ends, which lost 5 bases and 7 bases, there was a span of 12 bases. CDR1 SEHNR and CDR2 FQNEAQ come from the germline V gene (reference sequence). This CDR3 is CASSTTPGEQYF. In nucleotides, the CDR3 is TGTGCCAGCAGCACAACTCCAGGGGAGCAGTACTTC. The variable domain in full, completed from reference TRBV7-9 and TRBJ2-7, reads DTGVSQNPRHKITKRGQNVTFRCDPISEHNRLYWYRQTLGQGPEFLTYFQNEAQLEKSRLLSDRFSAERPKGSFSTLEIQRTEQGDSAMYLCASSTTPGEQYFGPGTRLTVT.

J is TRBJ2-1 and V is TRBV9, with TRBD2 matching over 9 bases. This CDR3 comprises 18 residues. The germline V gene encodes CDR1 SGDLS and CDR2 YYNGEE. J lost 0 bases, V lost 4 bases, and 11 bases had no gene match. CDR3 DNA sequence: TGTGCCAGCAGCCTCCGGGGGAGCGGGGGGAGCTCCTACAATGAGCAGTTCTTC. Its protein product is CASSLRGSGGSSYNEQFF.

This clonotype turned up a few times. V and J are TRBV7-3 and TRBJ2-2; D gene unclear. V shed 1 base and J shed 2 bases, with 5 bases lying between them. The V gene's germline CDR1 is SGHTA and CDR2 FQGTGA. This CDR3 comprises 14 residues. The CDR3 spells CASSLIANTGELFF. The DNA of the CDR3 is TGTGCCAGCAGCTTAATAGCTAACACCGGGGAGCTGTTTTTT.

This clonotype was recorded at least ten times. J is TRBJ2-1 and V is TRBV2; TRBD2 matches 10 bases. The CDR3 has 19 amino acids. The ends lost 6 bases at V and 6 bases at J; junction bases unmatched: 20. Germline CDR1 reads SNHLY; CDR2 reads FYNNEI. The CDR3 protein is CASSPSRLAGAGRSNEQFF. The CDR3 bases are TGTGCCAGCAGCCCGAGCAGACTAGCGGGTGCCGGGAGAAGCAATGAGCAGTTCTTC.

The chain employs TRBV29-1 and TRBJ2-3; the D is unclear. Looked up from germline, CDR1 is SQVTM and CDR2 is ANQGSEA. Trimming removed 7 bases at V and 5 bases at J, with 19 bases between. The CDR3 sequence is 14 residues long. The CDR3 reads CSAAHYQPIDTQYF. The CDR3 region has the DNA TGCAGCGCCGCCCACTACCAACCCATAGATACGCAGTATTTT.

This chain links TRBV5-1 with TRBJ1-3; no reliable D call. V was trimmed by 4 bases and J by 0 bases, leaving 14 bases between them. The CDR3 extends over 16 amino acids. Germline V gene lookup returns CDR1 SGHRS and CDR2 YFSETQ. The chain's CDR3 is CASSLNRADSGNTIYF. CDR3 in DNA: TGCGCCAGCAGCCTAAATCGCGCAGACTCTGGAAACACCATATATTTT.

This clonotype was detected a few times. The chain is built from TRBV6-5 and TRBJ1-1, with D perhaps TRBD1 (6 bases). Trimming removed 2 bases at V and 4 bases at J, with 11 bases between. This CDR3 has 14 amino acids. Germline-derived CDR1 and CDR2 are MNHEY and SVGAGI. Here the CDR3 reads CASSYAGAGTEAFF. The CDR3 region has the DNA TGTGCCAGCAGTTACGCAGGGGCGGGCACTGAAGCTTTCTTT.